These T cell receptor beta chains were read from a single sample in a study of OX40 agonist ivuxolimab in advanced cancers. TCRdb's table, derived via immunoSEQ multiplex PCR, lists solely in-frame clones and lacks some. The table records approximately 49,000 clones, less than 85% of them present only once. The source was CD4+ or CD8+ T cells sorted from blood, collected in a trial of the OX40 agonist ivuxolimab. The source is an adult with an advanced solid tumor such as melanoma, head and neck, liver or kidney cancer. Both conserved end residues are part of each CDR3. The order of the fields is clone size, V gene, J gene, D gene, CDR3 protein, CDR3 DNA. D genes are given only for firm matches. Some rows mark clone size as missing; the rest say once, few, many or name a class of expanded clone.

size: NA; V: TRBV19; J: TRBJ2-2; D: TRBD1; CDR3: CASSIRTGNTGELFF; DNA: TGTGCCAGTAGTATTAGGACAGGGAACACCGGGGAGCTGTTTTTT
size: NA; V: TRBV18; J: TRBJ2-1; D: NA; CDR3: CASSGSNEQFF; DNA: TGTGCCAGCTCTGGGTCCAATGAGCAGTTCTTC
size: NA; V: TRBV4-1; J: TRBJ1-4; D: TRBD1; CDR3: CASSQDYGSGGGDANEKLFF; DNA: TGCGCCAGCAGCCAAGATTATGGTAGTGGAGGGGGCGATGCTAATGAAAAACTGTTTTTT
size: NA; V: TRBV11-2; J: TRBJ2-7; D: NA; CDR3: CASSLDLALSYEQYF; DNA: TGTGCCAGCAGCTTAGATCTGGCCCTGTCCTACGAGCAGTACTTC
size: NA; V: TRBV11-2; J: TRBJ1-1; D: NA; CDR3: CASSLDPGGNTEAFF; DNA: TGTGCCAGCAGCTTAGATCCCGGCGGGAACACTGAAGCTTTCTTT
size: NA; V: TRBV4-2; J: TRBJ1-5; D: NA; CDR3: CASSQGQHNQPQHF; DNA: TGTGCCAGCAGCCAAGGGCAGCACAATCAGCCCCAGCATTTT
size: NA; V: TRBV5-3; J: TRBJ1-2; D: NA; CDR3: CARSPGPGTGKESYGYTF; DNA: TGTGCCAGAAGCCCGGGTCCTGGGACGGGGAAAGAAAGTTATGGCTACACCTTC
size: few; V: TRBV6-5; J: TRBJ2-5; D: NA; CDR3: CASSYNNGGPQETQYF; DNA: TGTGCCAGCAGTTACAACAATGGGGGGCCCCAAGAGACCCAGTACTTC
size: NA; V: TRBV11-2; J: TRBJ2-2; D: NA; CDR3: CASSLIAGMNTGELFF; DNA: TGTGCCAGCAGCTTAATTGCCGGGATGAACACCGGGGAGCTGTTTTTT
size: NA; V: TRBV11-2; J: TRBJ2-5; D: NA; CDR3: CASSTSTGNLQETQYF; DNA: TGTGCCAGCAGCACTAGCACAGGGAACCTCCAAGAGACCCAGTACTTC
size: few; V: TRBV4-1; J: TRBJ1-2; D: NA; CDR3: CASSQDGGDGYTF; DNA: TGCGCCAGCAGCCAAGATGGAGGGGATGGCTACACCTTC
size: NA; V: TRBV19; J: TRBJ1-2; D: TRBD1; CDR3: CASTIRRQGADYGYTF; DNA: TGTGCCAGTACTATACGCCGACAGGGGGCTGACTATGGCTACACCTTC
size: NA; V: TRBV10-3; J: TRBJ2-1; D: NA; CDR3: CAISEDRGHNEQFF; DNA: TGTGCCATCAGTGAAGATAGGGGACACAATGAGCAGTTCTTC
size: NA; V: TRBV4-1; J: TRBJ2-6; D: NA; CDR3: CASSQGGAGANVLTF; DNA: TGCGCCAGCAGCCAAGGGGGCGCTGGGGCCAACGTCCTGACTTTC
size: NA; V: TRBV27; J: TRBJ2-3; D: NA; CDR3: CASSLQDTQYF; DNA: TGTGCCAGCAGTTTACAGGATACGCAGTATTTT
size: NA; V: TRBV4-1; J: TRBJ2-5; D: NA; CDR3: CASSQGGGQQETQYF; DNA: TGCGCCAGCAGCCAAGGGGGAGGACAGCAAGAGACCCAGTACTTC
size: NA; V: TRBV27; J: TRBJ1-1; D: NA; CDR3: CASSLSNTPGTEAFF; DNA: TGTGCCAGCAGTTTATCGAACACTCCGGGAACTGAAGCTTTCTTT
size: NA; V: TRBV7-8; J: TRBJ1-4; D: NA; CDR3: CASRWTEGSNEKLFF; DNA: TGTGCCAGCAGGTGGACGGAGGGATCGAATGAAAAACTGTTTTTT
size: NA; V: TRBV7-3; J: TRBJ2-1; D: NA; CDR3: CASSLNGPRRGEQFF; DNA: TGTGCCAGCAGCTTAAATGGGCCTAGAAGGGGTGAGCAGTTCTTC
size: NA; V: TRBV4-2; J: TRBJ1-1; D: NA; CDR3: CASSQGLVNTEAFF; DNA: TGTGCCAGCAGCCAAGGGCTGGTCAACACTGAAGCTTTCTTT
size: NA; V: TRBV27; J: TRBJ2-2; D: NA; CDR3: CASSLSGGTGELFF; DNA: TGTGCCAGCAGTTTATCAGGGGGTACCGGGGAGCTGTTTTTT
size: NA; V: TRBV7-9; J: TRBJ2-5; D: NA; CDR3: CASSPPTPGETQYF; DNA: TGTGCCAGCAGCCCCCCAACCCCAGGGGAGACCCAGTACTTC
size: NA; V: TRBV7-6; J: TRBJ2-2; D: NA; CDR3: CASSLGGTGELFF; DNA: TGTGCCAGCAGCTTAGGGGGGACCGGGGAGCTGTTTTTT
size: NA; V: TRBV9; J: TRBJ2-3; D: NA; CDR3: CASSIPVEGGGGRTDTQYF; DNA: TGTGCCAGCAGCATCCCTGTTGAGGGAGGGGGGGGCCGCACAGATACGCAGTATTTT
size: few; V: TRBV7-2; J: TRBJ1-6; D: NA; CDR3: CASSLGAGPSSPLHF; DNA: TGTGCCAGCAGCTTAGGGGCAGGGCCATCTTCACCCCTCCACTTT
size: NA; V: TRBV6-6; J: TRBJ2-3; D: TRBD2; CDR3: CASSPTSGGGTDTQYF; DNA: TGTGCCAGCAGCCCGACTAGCGGGGGGGGAACAGATACGCAGTATTTT
size: NA; V: TRBV29-1; J: TRBJ2-5; D: NA; CDR3: CSVEGGRETQYF; DNA: TGCAGCGTTGAAGGAGGGAGAGAGACCCAGTACTTC
size: few; V: TRBV2; J: TRBJ2-3; D: TRBD1; CDR3: CASSEALRAGTGIPDTQYF; DNA: TGTGCCAGCAGTGAAGCGCTTCGGGCTGGGACAGGGATTCCAGATACGCAGTATTTT
size: NA; V: TRBV7-2; J: TRBJ2-3; D: TRBD2; CDR3: CASSPVAGGLGDTQYF; DNA: TGTGCCAGCAGCCCCGTAGCGGGGGGGTTAGGGGATACGCAGTATTTT
size: medium-sized; V: TRBV10-1; J: TRBJ2-3; D: NA; CDR3: CASSDGTYDTDTQYF; DNA: TGCGCCAGCAGTGACGGGACATACGACACAGATACGCAGTATTTT
size: NA; V: TRBV15; J: TRBJ1-5; D: TRBD1; CDR3: CATSSETGGDQPQHF; DNA: TGTGCCACCAGCAGTGAGACAGGGGGCGATCAGCCCCAGCATTTT
size: NA; V: TRBV19; J: TRBJ2-2; D: TRBD1; CDR3: CASSFGQGANTGELFF; DNA: TGTGCCAGTAGTTTCGGACAGGGGGCTAACACCGGGGAGCTGTTTTTT
size: NA; V: TRBV28; J: TRBJ2-1; D: NA; CDR3: CASSWGVEQFF; DNA: TGTGCCAGCAGTTGGGGAGTTGAGCAGTTCTTC
size: NA; V: TRBV5-8; J: TRBJ1-6; D: NA; CDR3: CASSLATVSSYNSPLHF; DNA: TGTGCCAGCAGCTTGGCGACAGTAAGCTCCTATAATTCACCCCTCCACTTT
size: NA; V: TRBV13; J: TRBJ2-2; D: TRBD2; CDR3: CASSLKAGRALNTGELFF; DNA: TGTGCCAGCAGCTTAAAAGCGGGGCGTGCCCTAAACACCGGGGAGCTGTTTTTT
size: few; V: TRBV7-6; J: TRBJ2-4; D: NA; CDR3: CASSSGRGSAKNIQYF; DNA: TGTGCCAGCAGCTCCGGCAGGGGTTCAGCCAAAAACATTCAGTACTTC
size: NA; V: TRBV4-1; J: TRBJ1-2; D: TRBD1; CDR3: CASSPHGQAQANYGYTF; DNA: TGCGCCAGCAGCCCCCACGGACAGGCCCAAGCTAACTATGGCTACACCTTC
size: NA; V: TRBV28; J: TRBJ1-1; D: NA; CDR3: CASSLQNTEAFF; DNA: TGTGCCAGCAGTCTTCAGAACACTGAAGCTTTCTTT
size: NA; V: TRBV7-9; J: TRBJ2-4; D: NA; CDR3: CASSSTRSTKNIQYF; DNA: TGTGCCAGCAGCTCAACTCGGAGTACAAAAAACATTCAGTACTTC
size: NA; V: TRBV28; J: TRBJ1-5; D: NA; CDR3: CASSFDKTHQPQHF; DNA: TGTGCCAGCAGTTTCGACAAAACTCATCAGCCCCAGCATTTT
size: NA; V: TRBV5-6; J: TRBJ2-1; D: TRBD2; CDR3: CASSLDGLAGNEQFF; DNA: TGTGCCAGCAGCTTAGACGGGTTAGCGGGCAATGAGCAGTTCTTC
size: NA; V: TRBV9; J: TRBJ1-2; D: NA; CDR3: CASSVGGGEVDPGGYTF; DNA: TGTGCCAGCAGCGTAGGAGGGGGGGAGGTTGACCCGGGCGGCTACACCTTC
size: NA; V: TRBV7-9; J: TRBJ2-1; D: NA; CDR3: CASSFRQALSYNEQFF; DNA: TGTGCCAGCAGCTTCAGACAGGCCCTCTCCTACAATGAGCAGTTCTTC
size: once; V: TRBV6-5; J: TRBJ1-2; D: NA; CDR3: CASSYSSPGANYGYTF; DNA: TGTGCCAGCAGTTACTCATCCCCGGGAGCTAACTATGGCTACACCTTC
size: NA; V: TRBV28; J: TRBJ2-1; D: TRBD1; CDR3: CASSTQGQGSYNEQFF; DNA: TGTGCCAGCAGTACCCAAGGACAGGGATCCTACAATGAGCAGTTCTTC
size: NA; V: TRBV19; J: TRBJ1-2; D: NA; CDR3: CASSPSGRNNYGYTF; DNA: TGTGCCAGTAGTCCCTCCGGACGGAATAACTATGGCTACACCTTC
size: NA; V: TRBV19; J: TRBJ2-2; D: TRBD2; CDR3: CASSIQFGGGLNTGELFF; DNA: TGTGCCAGTAGTATACAGTTTGGCGGGGGTTTAAACACCGGGGAGCTGTTTTTT
size: NA; V: TRBV5-1; J: TRBJ1-1; D: TRBD1; CDR3: CASSPGQGADTEAFF; DNA: TGCGCCAGCAGCCCAGGACAGGGGGCTGACACTGAAGCTTTCTTT
size: NA; V: TRBV5-6; J: TRBJ1-6; D: NA; CDR3: CASTPLGLKGHNSPLHF; DNA: TGTGCCAGCACTCCCCTCGGACTAAAAGGCCATAATTCACCCCTCCACTTT
size: NA; V: TRBV7-2; J: TRBJ2-7; D: NA; CDR3: CASSFAWIGSPYEQYF; DNA: TGTGCCAGCAGCTTCGCGTGGATCGGGTCCCCCTACGAGCAGTACTTC
size: NA; V: TRBV6-1; J: TRBJ2-2; D: NA; CDR3: CASSETGFNTGELFF; DNA: TGTGCCAGCAGTGAAACAGGGTTTAACACCGGGGAGCTGTTTTTT
size: NA; V: TRBV7-9; J: TRBJ2-3; D: NA; CDR3: CASSFAGASTDTQYF; DNA: TGTGCCAGCAGCTTCGCAGGGGCCAGCACAGATACGCAGTATTTT
size: NA; V: TRBV5-5; J: TRBJ1-1; D: NA; CDR3: CASSLESVNTEAFF; DNA: TGTGCCAGCAGCTTGGAGTCGGTGAACACTGAAGCTTTCTTT
size: once; V: TRBV19; J: TRBJ2-5; D: NA; CDR3: CASSPRDLQETQYF; DNA: TGTGCCAGTAGTCCCCGGGACTTACAAGAGACCCAGTACTTC
size: few; V: TRBV7-9; J: TRBJ2-7; D: NA; CDR3: CASGLYEQYF; DNA: TGTGCCAGCGGACTCTACGAGCAGTACTTC
size: NA; V: TRBV11-2; J: TRBJ2-1; D: NA; CDR3: CASSLGQPDPGEQFF; DNA: TGTGCCAGCAGCTTAGGGCAGCCAGACCCCGGGGAGCAGTTCTTC
size: NA; V: TRBV16; J: TRBJ2-3; D: NA; CDR3: CASKRGGSTSSTDTQYF; DNA: TGTGCCAGCAAAAGGGGCGGATCTACATCTAGCACAGATACGCAGTATTTT
size: once; V: TRBV7-9; J: TRBJ1-2; D: TRBD1; CDR3: CASSFGTDGYTF; DNA: TGTGCCAGCAGCTTCGGGACAGATGGCTACACCTTC
size: NA; V: TRBV19; J: TRBJ1-3; D: NA; CDR3: CASSMIGNTIYF; DNA: TGTGCCAGTAGTATGATCGGGAACACCATATATTTT